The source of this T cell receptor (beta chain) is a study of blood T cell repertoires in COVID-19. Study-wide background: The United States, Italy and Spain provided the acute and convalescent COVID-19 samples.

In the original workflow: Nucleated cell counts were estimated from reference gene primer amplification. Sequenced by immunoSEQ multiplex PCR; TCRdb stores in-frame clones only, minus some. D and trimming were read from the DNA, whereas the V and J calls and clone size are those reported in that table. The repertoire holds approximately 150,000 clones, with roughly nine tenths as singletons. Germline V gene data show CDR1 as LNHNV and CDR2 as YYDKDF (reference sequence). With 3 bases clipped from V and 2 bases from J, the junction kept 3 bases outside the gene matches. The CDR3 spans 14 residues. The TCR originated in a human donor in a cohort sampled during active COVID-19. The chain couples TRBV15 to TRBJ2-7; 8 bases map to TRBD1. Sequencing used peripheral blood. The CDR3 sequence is CATSRRQGTYEQYF. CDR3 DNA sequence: TGTGCCACCAGCAGGCGACAGGGGACCTACGAGCAGTACTTC.